This T cell receptor (beta chain) stems from a study of cytomegalovirus exposure and HLA in healthy donors. PCR primers comprised 60 Vbeta and 13 Jbeta primers. Assay used: immunoSEQ multiplex PCR; TCRdb lists only in-frame clones, some missing. The data hold 170,000 or so clones, with under 85% observed a single time. Study-level findings and limits: Listed as cytomegalovirus-associated were over 150 TCR beta chains.

CDR1 is MDHEN, CDR2 SYDVKM, per germline. This CDR3 region has 13 residues. Trimming cost V 5 bases and J 2 bases, with 8 bases left between them. As to this clone: Its antigen is unknown. The same CDR3 can be traced to other DNA sequences in this sample.

Material: PBMCs. This receptor was obtained from a male donor in good health and CMV-seronegative. J is TRBJ2-3 and V is TRBV28, with unresolved D. CDR3 sequence reads: CASSPSSTDTQYF. CDR3 nucleotide sequence: TGTGCCAGCAGTCCATCATCCACAGATACGCAGTATTTT.